The 4 T cell receptor beta chains below were found in one sample sequenced in a study of blood T cell repertoires in COVID-19. Sequencing used immunoSEQ multiplex PCR; TCRdb keeps in-frame clones, though not all of them. The sample yields approximately 180,000 clones, 70% to 85% seen once. The material sequenced was PBMCs or T cells enriched from blood (not recorded which). These receptors were taken from a woman aged 60-70 years with acute COVID-19.

The chain couples TRBV7-2 to TRBJ2-5; D is ambiguous. V lost 7 bases to trimming and J lost 1 base, with 13 bases between them. From germline, CDR1 is SGHTA and CDR2 FQGNSA. This CDR3 has 14 amino acids. The CDR3 region is CASTLMITQETQYF. Here the CDR3 DNA reads TGTGCCAGCACCCTAATGATAACCCAAGAGACCCAGTACTTC. Looking up the rest from reference TRBV7-2 and TRBJ2-5 gives the full variable domain: GAGVSQSPSNKVTEKGKDVELRCDPISGHTALYWYRQSLGQGLEFLIYFQGNSAPDKSGLPSDRFSAERTGGSVSTLTIQRTQQEDSAVYLCASTLMITQETQYFGPGTRLLVL.

The V call is TRBV7-2, the J call TRBJ2-5; D is ambiguous. Deletions cut 3 bases from V and 4 bases from J, with 9 bases between. Germline V CDR1 and CDR2: SGHTA, FQGNSA. The CDR3 is 13 residues long. In DNA, the CDR3 is TGTGCCAGCAGCTTTGGTGAGGCAGAGACCCAGTACTTC. Encoded protein: CASSFGEAETQYF. Full variable domain (rest looked up from reference TRBV7-2 and TRBJ2-5): GAGVSQSPSNKVTEKGKDVELRCDPISGHTALYWYRQSLGQGLEFLIYFQGNSAPDKSGLPSDRFSAERTGGSVSTLTIQRTQQEDSAVYLCASSFGEAETQYFGPGTRLLVL.

This chain joins TRBV6-6 and TRBJ1-5, with TRBD1 as a possible D gene (6 bases). Deletions cut 6 bases from V and 2 bases from J, with 14 bases between. CDR3 length: 15 amino acids. Germline V lookup: CDR1 MNHNY, CDR2 SVGAGI (reference sequence). The CDR3 DNA sequence: TGTGCCAGCAGAGACCAGGGGATGGGCAATCAGCCCCAGCATTTT. The encoded protein is CASRDQGMGNQPQHF.

The V and J genes are TRBV6-2 or TRBV6-3 and TRBJ1-1; 7 bases match TRBD1. This CDR3 spans 15 amino acids. CDR1 MNHEY and CDR2 SVGEGT come from the germline V gene. J gave up 5 bases and V 5 bases, and 11 bases lay outside the gene matches. The CDR3 here is CASSHPTGVMTEAFF. Here the CDR3 DNA reads TGTGCCAGCAGTCACCCAACAGGGGTTATGACTGAAGCTTTCTTT.